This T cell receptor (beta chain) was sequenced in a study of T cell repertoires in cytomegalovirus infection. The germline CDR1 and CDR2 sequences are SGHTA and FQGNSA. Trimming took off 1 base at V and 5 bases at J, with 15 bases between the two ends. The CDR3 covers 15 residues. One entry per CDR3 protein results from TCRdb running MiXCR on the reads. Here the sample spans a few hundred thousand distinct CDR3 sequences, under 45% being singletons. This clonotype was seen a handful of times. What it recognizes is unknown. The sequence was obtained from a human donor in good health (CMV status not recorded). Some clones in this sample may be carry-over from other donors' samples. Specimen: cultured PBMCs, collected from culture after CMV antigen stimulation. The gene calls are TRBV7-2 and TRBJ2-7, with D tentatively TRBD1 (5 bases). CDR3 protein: CASSLGARALHEQYF. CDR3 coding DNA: TGTGCCAGCAGCTTAGGGGCCAGGGCCCTCCACGAGCAGTACTTC.